This TCR beta chain was recorded in a study of a mutant IDH1 vaccine in newly diagnosed glioma. For the study at large: At week 47 came visit V13, while visit V12 had come at week 35.

Worth noting for this clone: The target antigen is unknown.

CDR1 MNHEY and CDR2 SVGAGI come from the germline V gene. The CDR3 totals 15 residues. V was trimmed by 6 bases and J by 0 bases, leaving 11 bases between them. Indicated time point: week 35, safety follow-up. Doses of 300 ug of mutant IDH1 20-mer peptide were given with topical imiquimod. Libraries were prepared by immunoSEQ multiplex PCR; TCRdb keeps only in-frame clonotypes and omits some of them. The repertoire consists of some 66,000 clones, with roughly 80% occurring once and the leading ten covering less than 4.5%. This specimen consisted of PBMCs, obtained from a glioma patient whose treatment included an IDH1 peptide vaccine. This receptor was obtained from a man aged 25-45 years with glioma. This sequence joins TRBV6-5 and TRBJ2-2; D unclear. The CDR3 is CASRADLANTGELFF. The CDR3 bases are TGTGCCAGCAGGGCGGACCTGGCGAACACCGGGGAGCTGTTTTTT.